This entry concerns a single T cell receptor beta chain. Its antigen is currently unknown. The entry originates in a study of shared clonotypes between healthy human individuals. V lost 0 bases, J lost 8 bases, and 14 bases lay in between. This CDR3 region has 14 residues. Per the germline V gene, CDR1 is SGDLS and CDR2 is YYNGEE. General study findings and limits: Lower generation probabilities were found for non-shared clonotypes than for those shared by all four donors. Clonotype sharing across a few donors was observed for around 5.1% of naive CD4 clonotypes.

The CD4+ fraction was divided into a CD45RA+ naive subset and a CD45RA-negative memory subset. Here immunoSEQ multiplex PCR was the method, and the copy in TCRdb shows in-frame clones only, minus some. Of about a million clones listed, roughly 80% are singletons. The chain combines TRBV9 with TRBJ1-2; tentative D call: TRBD1 (5 bases). Specimen: memory CD4+ T cells from PBMCs. The subset was: CD45RA-negative fraction. This TCR was recovered from a young man in good health. Some clones in this sample may be carry-over from other donors' samples. The CDR3 sequence is CASSVDRGSKGYTF. The CDR3 DNA follows: TGTGCCAGCAGCGTAGATAGGGGTTCGAAGGGCTACACCTTC.